This T cell receptor beta chain was observed in a study of somatic mutations in cytotoxic T cells in rheumatoid arthritis. Study-wide background: Patient blood was drawn as 30 ml EDTA; the draw came right after diagnosis and before any treatment.

Clones were read by immunoSEQ multiplex PCR, and TCRdb kept only the in-frame ones, dropping some. The table records thousands of clones, 75% to 85% of them present only once. After removal of 4 bases from V and 5 bases from J, the junction contained 6 bases not matched to a gene. The CDR3 totals 14 residues. Looked up from germline, CDR1 is MNHNS and CDR2 is SASEGT. V and J are TRBV6-1 and TRBJ1-2; the match to TRBD1 covers 8 bases. This TCR was recovered from an adult with rheumatoid arthritis. Sequences were obtained from CD8+ T cells sorted from blood. CDR3 protein: CASSAGQGVYGYTF. The CDR3 DNA follows: TGTGCCAGCAGTGCCGGACAGGGTGTGTATGGCTACACCTTC.